This paragraph reports one TCR beta chain. Its target is not known. CDR3-region Arm-PCR and iRepertoire HTBI primers produced the TCR beta libraries. Authors' data handling: Samples jointly harbored roughly 60 TRBV and approximately 15 TRBJ segments. One entry per CDR3 protein results from TCRdb running MiXCR on the multiplex PCR reads. The V and J calls reflect TCRdb's pipeline rather than the authors' work. The profile covers over 300,000 distinct CDR3 sequences, with around 19% appearing a single time and about 29% taken by the ten largest. Time point given: persistent/refractory GD, antithyroid drugs over 5 years with positive TRAb. Following extraction of RNA from PBMCs, that RNA was used to make the TCR library. The data were obtained in a study of regulatory T cells in long-lasting Graves disease. General observations from the study: Persistent Graves' patients had lower TCR diversity than newly diagnosed ones.

CDR3 size: 15 residues. V trimming: 3 bases; J trimming: 3 bases; junction bases outside the gene matches: 5. From germline, CDR1 is SGHAT and CDR2 FQDESV (reference sequence). The receptor was derived from a female donor with Graves disease. The chain is built from TRBV11-1 and TRBJ2-1, with TRBD2 identical over 7 bases. This specimen was peripheral blood mononuclear cells (PBMCs), taken when the disease was refractory, from a patient treated with antithyroid drugs. The CDR3 nucleotides are TGTGCCAGCAGCTTTTGGGGGAGGGGCTACAATGAGCAGTTCTTC. Residues: CASSFWGRGYNEQFF.